The source of this T cell receptor (beta chain) is a study of shared clonotypes between healthy human individuals. Only CD45RO-negative cells positively selected for CCR7 counted as naive CD8 cells, so terminally differentiated effector memory CD45RA+ cells were excluded. The table came from immunoSEQ multiplex PCR; TCRdb's copy has only in-frame clones and leaves some out. The sample carries about 2.2 million clones, around 93% recorded once. The germline V and J ends were trimmed by 0 bases and 0 bases, with 6 bases remaining between them. The CDR3 length is 15 residues. CDR1 and CDR2 (germline): SEHNR, FQNEAQ (reference sequence).

The chain uses TRBV7-9 and TRBJ2-1; D uncertain. The origin of this receptor is a man aged 18 to 29 in good health. Some clones in this sample may be carry-over from other donors' samples. Sequencing was performed on naive CD8+ T cells from PBMCs. CDR3 protein: CASSLAEHSYNEQFF. The CDR3 nucleotides are TGTGCCAGCAGCTTAGCGGAGCACTCCTACAATGAGCAGTTCTTC.